The 10 T cell receptor beta chains below all came from one sample that was sequenced in a study of cytomegalovirus exposure and HLA in healthy donors. TCRdb keeps only in-frame clones here, not all; method: immunoSEQ multiplex PCR. Among 55,000 to 70,000 clones listed, about 93% were seen once. The sequencing input was PBMCs. These receptors came from a man younger than 35 in good health and CMV-seronegative.

This sequence joins TRBV2 and TRBJ2-1, with a tentative D call TRBD2 (5 bases). The CDR3 consists of 11 residues. Germline assignment: CDR1 SNHLY and CDR2 FYNNEI. The V gene lost 3 bases and the J gene lost 11 bases, with 8 bases spanning the gap. The CDR3 region is CASSEGVKQFF. CDR3 sequence (DNA): TGTGCCAGCAGTGAGGGAGTTAAGCAGTTCTTC.

V and J are TRBV6-5 and TRBJ2-7, with TRBD2 identical over 8 bases. Trimming cost V 6 bases and J 13 bases; bases outside gene matches: 11. Germline V lookup: CDR1 MNHEY, CDR2 SVGAGI. This CDR3 is built from 12 residues. The CDR3 sequence: CASSFTSGRAYF. The CDR3 DNA is TGTGCCAGCAGCTTTACTAGCGGACGAGCCTACTTC.

This rearrangement joins TRBV27 to TRBJ1-1, with a possible D match to TRBD1 (6 bases). There are 12 residues in the CDR3. The V gene lost 1 base and the J gene lost 8 bases, with 8 bases spanning the gap. Germline CDR1 is MNHEY and CDR2 is SMNVEV (reference sequence). The CDR3 DNA sequence: TGTGCCAGCAGTTTATGGGGGCGAGAAGCTTTCTTT. Protein product: CASSLWGREAFF.

The chain employs TRBV11-3 and TRBJ2-5, with 8 positions matching TRBD1. This CDR3 region has 13 residues. Germline loops: CDR1 SGHNT, CDR2 YENEEA. The junction had 4 bases not matched to a gene; V was cut back by 6 bases and J by 4 bases. CDR3 in amino acids: CASSKQGVETQYF. The CDR3 bases are TGTGCCAGCAGTAAACAGGGGGTAGAGACCCAGTACTTC.

This chain connects TRBV28 to TRBJ1-5; 10 nucleotides agree with TRBD1. The CDR3 loop spans 17 amino acids. V lost 4 bases, J lost 1 base, and 7 bases stayed unmatched. Per the germline V gene, CDR1 is MDHEN and CDR2 is SYDVKM. CDR3: CASSWGQGRLSNQPQHF. DNA of the CDR3: TGTGCCAGCAGTTGGGGACAGGGGAGGTTAAGCAATCAGCCCCAGCATTTT.

Regarding this clone: A read error may account for a junction end that differs from germline. The chain recombines TRBV15 with TRBJ1-1, with 10 bases aligning to TRBD1. This CDR3 is 14 amino acids long. Germline V gene lookup returns CDR1 LNHNV and CDR2 YYDKDF (reference sequence). CDR3 sequence (DNA): TGTGCCACCAGGAGAGACAGGGGGCCCACTGAAGCTTTCTTT. Translation: CATRRDRGPTEAFF.

This clone has a single count. V and J are TRBV7-9 and TRBJ1-2; 8 positions agree with TRBD1. With V trimmed by 1 base and J by 8 bases, 3 bases remained unmatched. The germline V gene has CDR1 SEHNR and CDR2 FQNEAQ (reference sequence). The CDR3 spans 13 residues. The CDR3 DNA reads as TGTGCCAGCAGCTTAGGCCAGGGGGCCGGCTACACCTTC. It yields the protein CASSLGQGAGYTF.

V and J are TRBV7-2 and TRBJ2-1, with 12 bases lining up with TRBD2. Germline CDR1 reads SGHTA; CDR2 reads FQGNSA. Trimming cost V 6 bases and J 7 bases; bases outside gene matches: 7. The length of the CDR3 is 15 residues. The CDR3, as DNA: TGTGCCAGCAGTCGACTAGCGGGAGTACGGAATGAGCAGTTCTTC. It is translated as CASSRLAGVRNEQFF.

The chain employs TRBV9 and TRBJ1-5; no clear D gene. Per germline, CDR1 SGDLS and CDR2 YYNGEE. V lost 0 bases, J lost 7 bases, and 14 bases lay in between. The CDR3 consists of 15 residues. In DNA form, the CDR3 reads TGTGCCAGCAGCGTAGGAGGAGGGTCAGGCCAGCCCCAGCATTTT. Its translation: CASSVGGGSGQPQHF.

The chain combines TRBV6-1 with TRBJ2-5; D ambiguous. This CDR3 has 11 residues. Germline CDR1 reads MNHNS; CDR2 reads SASEGT. Trimming stripped 4 bases from V and 4 bases from J, with 4 bases between. CDR3 sequence: CASSVRETQYF. In DNA form, the CDR3 reads TGTGCCAGCAGTGTGAGAGAGACCCAGTACTTC.